This T cell receptor beta chain originates from a study of shared clonotypes between healthy human individuals (TCRdb year 2020). Study-wide context: Three men and a couple of women, aged 18 to 49 years, made up the cohort. For each donor, CD4 naive and CD4 memory were each given three plates, CD8 naive was given two plates, and CD8 memory was given one plate. To estimate repertoire size and how much clonotype sharing occurs between individuals, the study deeply sequenced the blood TCR repertoires of five or six healthy adults. To increase sequencing depth and limit assay-specific biases, TCR repertoire library preparation and sequencing were carried out by different laboratories using diverse techniques. Each donor's leukapheresis produced roughly between roughly 0.85 and 9.5 billion PBMCs. What the authors observed across the whole study: Only blood was sampled, and tissue TCR repertoires likely differ from those in blood. Rarefaction of sorted-subset datasets indicated incomplete sequencing despite the large sequencing depth. Based on pairwise subsampling, the degree of clonotype sharing among donors was expected to be affected by sequencing depth. Because the study included a small number of donors, the genetic and exposure-history diversity represented was limited. Across a handful of donors, approximately 4.9% of naive CD4, 3.5% of naive CD8, 2.3% of memory CD4, and approximately 0.42% of memory CD8 clonotypes were shared. Naive subsets generally had larger estimated clonotype richness than memory subsets. Higher generation probabilities were observed for clonotypes shared by all four sorted-subset donors than for non-shared clonotypes.

The CDR3 runs 15 residues from the cysteine to the phenylalanine. The CDR3 DNA has 45 bases and is translated from base 1. The germline V and J ends show losses of 4 bases and 8 bases respectively, and no gene match explains 8 bases of the junction. CDR1 MRHNA and CDR2 SNTAGT were looked up in the germline V gene. CD8 naive samples were CD45RO-negative cells positively selected for CCR7, giving a CD45RA+CCR7+ population that excluded TemRA cells. The donors were healthy, HIV-negative adults with no recently reported acute infections or vaccinations. Every donor was a Caucasian adult living in Nashville, Tennessee, USA. Blood was collected by leukapheresis, and PBMCs were isolated by Ficoll-Histopaque density gradient centrifugation and then cryopreserved in liquid nitrogen vapor phase. Purity and quantity of every magnetically sorted T cell population were checked by analytical flow cytometry. From each sorted fraction, genomic DNA was isolated and quantified by UV absorbance on a Nanodrop 2000c.

Using the deep immunoSEQ assay, TCR CDR3 regions were amplified from genomic DNA by multiplex PCR. For each cell subset, the extracted genomic DNA was distributed evenly across all wells of several immunoSEQ 96-well plates, and each plate served as one replicate. For sorted subsets, roughly 200 ng genomic DNA, equal to some 28,000 T cell genomes, was loaded into each replicate PCR. The purified libraries were quantified using a Qubit 3.0 fluorometer, sized with a Bioanalyzer 2100, and then quantified again using the KAPA Library Quantification kit. Every immunoSEQ 96-well plate was sequenced on a separate single-read 150-cycle Illumina NextSeq 550 flow cell. The study's own analysis went as follows. The immunoSEQ output contained only junctional sequences without quality scores, so filtering could not match that applied to full-length reads. To assign V/J genes and CDR3, sequences were annotated against IMGT germline references using PyIR, a Python wrapper for IgBLAST v1.9. Reads with weak V/J assignments (E-value above 1e-6), missing CDR3, stop codons, out-of-frame junctions, or ambiguous translated residues were removed. V3J clonotypes were defined by identical inferred V gene, J gene, and CDR3 amino acid sequence. To compute the percentage overlap between repertoires, the number of shared unique clonotypes was divided by the size of the smaller repertoire. Repertoire richness was assessed with RTK rarefaction, the Chao1 estimator, and Recon v2.1 estimates of unobserved clonotypes. Generation probabilities for all TCRbeta clonotypes obtained by the gDNA method from a handful of donors were computed using OLGA. TCRdb holds this immuneACCESS table with in-frame rearrangements only. Some clones are missing; in checked studies, unresolved V genes explain under half, and the rest has no known cause. The DNA gave D and trimming, while V, J and clone size come from that table. Recorded for this sample are millions of clones; over 85% of them occurred a single time. More than 0.95% of the sample rests with the top ten.

Remarks on this clone: Which antigen it targets is not known. The sample holds no much larger clone one base away, and base qualities are not on file.

The chain employs TRBV6-4 and TRBJ2-1; 10 nucleotides in the junction match TRBD2. The sequence was obtained from a man younger than 30 in good health. The sample consisted of naive CD8+ T cells sorted from blood. The cell subset or site label of this sample denotes: CD45RA+CCR7+. The CDR3 region reads CASSASGGAWHEQFF. The nucleotide sequence reads TGTGCCAGCAGTGCAAGCGGGGGGGCTTGGCATGAGCAGTTCTTC.